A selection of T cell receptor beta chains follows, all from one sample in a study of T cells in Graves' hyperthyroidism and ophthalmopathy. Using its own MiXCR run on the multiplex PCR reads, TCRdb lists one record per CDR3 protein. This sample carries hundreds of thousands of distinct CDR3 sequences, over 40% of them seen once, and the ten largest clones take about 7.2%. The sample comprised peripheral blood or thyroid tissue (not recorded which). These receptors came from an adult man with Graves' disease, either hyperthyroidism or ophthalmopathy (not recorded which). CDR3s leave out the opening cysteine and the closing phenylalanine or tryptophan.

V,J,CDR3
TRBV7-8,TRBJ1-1,ASRGDLNTEAF
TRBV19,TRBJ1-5,ASSTRQLAQPQH
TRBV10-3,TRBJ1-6,AISVGTEPNSPLH
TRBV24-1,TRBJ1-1,ATSPTGGNTETF
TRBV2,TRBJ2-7,ASSALGTGSSYEQY
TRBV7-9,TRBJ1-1,ASSLDGPRGTEAF
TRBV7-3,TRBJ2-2,ASSTLTSVHAGELF
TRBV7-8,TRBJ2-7,ASSLGGGSFISYEQY
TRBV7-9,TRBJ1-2,AGSPYRGQHYGYT
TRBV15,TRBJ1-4,ATSRDMLGEKLL
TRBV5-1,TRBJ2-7,ASYLQGAHEQY
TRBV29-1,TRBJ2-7,SVEDGQFEQY
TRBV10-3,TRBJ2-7,ASSYRRGQILYEQY
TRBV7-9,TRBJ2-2,ASSLGWNTGELF
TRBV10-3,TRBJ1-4,AIRDQGTEKLF
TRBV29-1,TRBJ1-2,SLVGDGYT
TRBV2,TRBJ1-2,ASSGVGQNYGYT
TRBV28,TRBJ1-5,ASSGRPESETQH
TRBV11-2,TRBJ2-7,ASSQPGQGKYEQY
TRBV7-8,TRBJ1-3,ASSLFQVSGNTIY
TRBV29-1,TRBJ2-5,SVEEGDRGGETQY
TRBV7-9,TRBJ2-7,ASSLGQVLDEQY
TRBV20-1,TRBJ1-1,SANSDMNTEAF
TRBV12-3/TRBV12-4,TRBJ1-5,ASSNRDSFNQPQH
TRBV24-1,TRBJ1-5,ATSGQGQGDQPQH
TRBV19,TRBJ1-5,ASKITGGSNQPQH
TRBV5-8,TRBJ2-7,ASSAAPGALNYEQY
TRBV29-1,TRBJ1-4,SAKQGQNTEKLF
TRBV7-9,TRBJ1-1,ASSLERGFNTEAF
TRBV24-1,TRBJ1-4,ATSDRPGPNEKLF
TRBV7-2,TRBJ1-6,ASSFGLMLGPLHNSPLH
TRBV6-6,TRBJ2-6,ASSLLGLGANVLT
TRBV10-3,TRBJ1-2,AISVGQGMDYGYT
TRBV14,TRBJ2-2,ASSQSGQATGELF
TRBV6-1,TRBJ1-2,ASSEADRVDGYT
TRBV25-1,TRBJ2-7,ASSESGQGVGEQY
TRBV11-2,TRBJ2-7,ASSLAQAVASYEQY
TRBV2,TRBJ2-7,ASSESKWGNYEQY
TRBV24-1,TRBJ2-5,ATAGTGGETQY
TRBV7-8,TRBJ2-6,ADSSGANVLT
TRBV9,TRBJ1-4,ASSVVGTGRLF
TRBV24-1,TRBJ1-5,ATSDTSQGAREPQH